This TCR beta chain was sequenced for a study of blood T cell repertoires in COVID-19. Study-level information: COVID-19 samples, acute and convalescent, were from the United States, Italy and Spain. T cells, B-cell-depleted T cells, or PBMCs provided the cDNA or gDNA that served as material.

This CDR3 region has 19 residues. Germline lookup yields CDR1 SGHRS and CDR2 YFSETQ. The ends lost 3 bases at V and 0 bases at J; junction bases unmatched: 16. Original processing methods: Estimation of nucleated cell counts was performed using reference gene primer amplification. TCRdb's copy holds only in-frame clones and misses some; the assay was immunoSEQ multiplex PCR. That table furnishes V, J and clone size, whereas the DNA furnished D and trimming. The repertoire holds around 63,000 clones, with roughly three quarters as singletons. The sequence derives from a woman in her 70s with acute or convalescent COVID-19. Sequenced sample: peripheral blood. This chain connects TRBV5-1 to TRBJ2-3; TRBD1 matches 7 bases. CDR3 sequence (DNA): TGCGCCAGCAGCTCCCTCGGGGACAGACAAGCATCTAGCACAGATACGCAGTATTTT. This sequence encodes CASSSLGDRQASSTDTQYF.